What follows is one T cell receptor beta chain and its context. Alopecia areata patients gave lesional scalp punch biopsies and peripheral blood samples. Using a FACSAria, the CD4+ and CD8+ T cells were sorted from the PBMCs. This CDR3 has 13 amino acids. The V gene lost 1 base and the J gene lost 7 bases, with 8 bases spanning the gap. Germline V gene lookup returns CDR1 SGHRS and CDR2 YFSETQ. Following RNA extraction, reverse transcription yielded cDNA that acted as the sequencing template. Produced via immunoSEQ multiplex PCR; TCRdb's table is partial and in-frame only. The repertoire holds 150,000 or so clones, with roughly 50% as singletons. The data stem from a study of CD8+ T cells in alopecia areata. Overall study: Patients received oral tofacitinib, 5 to 10 mg twice daily, for moderate-to-severe alopecia areata. Tofacitinib therapy took 6 to 18 months; 6 months off drug came after.

The chain combines TRBV5-1 with TRBJ1-4; D is ambiguous. The specimen sequenced was CD4+ T cells sorted from blood. The origin of this receptor is a human donor with alopecia areata. The CDR3 region is CASSLNDGEKLFF. For the CDR3, the DNA is TGCGCCAGCAGCTTGAATGATGGTGAAAAACTGTTTTTT.